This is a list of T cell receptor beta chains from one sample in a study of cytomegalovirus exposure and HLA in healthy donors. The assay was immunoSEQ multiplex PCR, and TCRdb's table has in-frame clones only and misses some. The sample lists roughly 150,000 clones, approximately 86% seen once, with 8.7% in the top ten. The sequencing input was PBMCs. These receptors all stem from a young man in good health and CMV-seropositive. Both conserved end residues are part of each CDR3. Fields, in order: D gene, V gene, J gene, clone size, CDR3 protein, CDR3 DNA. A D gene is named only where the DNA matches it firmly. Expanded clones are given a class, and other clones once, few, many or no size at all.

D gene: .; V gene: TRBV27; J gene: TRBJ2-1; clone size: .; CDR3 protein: CASSPYLGGSRQQFF; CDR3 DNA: TGTGCCAGCAGTCCGTATCTCGGGGGATCTCGACAGCAGTTCTTC
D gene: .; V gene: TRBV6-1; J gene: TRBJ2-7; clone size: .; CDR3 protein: CASTPSDSTYEQYF; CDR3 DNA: TGTGCCAGCACCCCTTCGGACTCGACCTACGAGCAGTACTTC
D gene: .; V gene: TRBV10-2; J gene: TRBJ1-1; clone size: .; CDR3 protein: CASSEMETRRTEAFF; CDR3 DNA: TGCGCCAGCAGTGAGATGGAGACGAGGAGGACTGAAGCTTTCTTT
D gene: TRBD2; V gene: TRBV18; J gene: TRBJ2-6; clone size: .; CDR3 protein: CASSPLRGGKSSGANVLTF; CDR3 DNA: TGTGCCAGCTCACCGCTTCGCGGGGGAAAGAGCTCTGGGGCCAACGTCCTGACTTTC
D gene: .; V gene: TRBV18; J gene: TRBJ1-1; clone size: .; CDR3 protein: CASSLLGNTEAFF; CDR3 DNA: TGTGCCAGCTCCCTTCTAGGGAACACTGAAGCTTTCTTT
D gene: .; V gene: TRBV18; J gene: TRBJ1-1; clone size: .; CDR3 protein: CASSPRSAMNTEAFF; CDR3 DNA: TGTGCCAGCTCACCGAGGTCAGCCATGAACACTGAAGCTTTCTTT
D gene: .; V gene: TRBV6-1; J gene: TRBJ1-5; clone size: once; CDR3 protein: CASSDFREGGPNQPQHF; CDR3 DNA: TGTGCCAGCAGTGACTTTCGTGAGGGGGGGCCTAATCAGCCCCAGCATTTT
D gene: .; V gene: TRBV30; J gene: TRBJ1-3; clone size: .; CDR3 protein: CAWSVPSGGNTIYF; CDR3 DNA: TGTGCCTGGAGTGTTCCCTCGGGGGGAAACACCATATATTTT
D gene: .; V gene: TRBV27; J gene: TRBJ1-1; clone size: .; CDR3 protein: CASSLTGSGVTEAFF; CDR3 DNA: TGTGCCAGCAGTCTGACAGGTTCGGGTGTCACTGAAGCTTTCTTT
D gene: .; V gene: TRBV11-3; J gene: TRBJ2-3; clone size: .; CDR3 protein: CASSLGPGDTQYF; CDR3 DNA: TGTGCCAGCAGTTTGGGCCCTGGGGATACGCAGTATTTT
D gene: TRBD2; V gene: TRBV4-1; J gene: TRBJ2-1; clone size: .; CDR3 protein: CASSQGGGARREGREQFF; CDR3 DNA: TGCGCCAGCAGCCAAGGCGGAGGGGCTAGGCGGGAGGGCCGTGAGCAGTTCTTC
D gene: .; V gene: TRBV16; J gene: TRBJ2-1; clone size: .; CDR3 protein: CASSQSGKGQGLNEQFF; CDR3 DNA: TGTGCCAGCAGCCAATCTGGAAAGGGGCAGGGGCTCAATGAGCAGTTCTTC
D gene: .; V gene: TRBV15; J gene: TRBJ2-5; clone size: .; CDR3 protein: CATSRDIETQYF; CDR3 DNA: TGTGCCACCAGCAGAGATATCGAGACCCAGTACTTC
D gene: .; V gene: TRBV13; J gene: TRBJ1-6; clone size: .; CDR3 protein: CASSFPGGDRNSPLHF; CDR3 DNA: TGTGCCAGCAGCTTCCCGGGGGGCGACAGGAATTCACCCCTCCACTTT
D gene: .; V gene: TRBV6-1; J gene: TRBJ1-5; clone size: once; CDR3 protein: CASSEVYDQPQHF; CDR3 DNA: TGTGCCAGCAGTGAAGTGTATGATCAGCCCCAGCATTTT
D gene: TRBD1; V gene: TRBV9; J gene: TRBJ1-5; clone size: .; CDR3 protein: CARDRVDGSNQPQHF; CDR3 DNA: TGTGCCAGGGACAGGGTTGATGGTAGCAATCAGCCCCAGCATTTT
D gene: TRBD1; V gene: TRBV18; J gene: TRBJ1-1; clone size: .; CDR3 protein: CASSPPGQGLTEAFF; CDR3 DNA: TGTGCCAGCTCACCACCGGGACAGGGACTCACTGAAGCTTTCTTT
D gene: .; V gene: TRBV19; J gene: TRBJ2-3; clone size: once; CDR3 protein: CASSIDSGQVDTQYF; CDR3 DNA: TGTGCCAGTAGTATAGATAGCGGACAGGTAGATACGCAGTATTTT
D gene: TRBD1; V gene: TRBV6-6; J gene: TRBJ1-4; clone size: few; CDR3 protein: CASTNRGLREKLFF; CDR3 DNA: TGTGCCAGCACCAACAGGGGCCTTCGGGAAAAACTGTTTTTT
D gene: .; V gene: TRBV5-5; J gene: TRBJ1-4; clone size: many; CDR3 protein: CASSLAWRGSNEKLFF; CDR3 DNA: TGTGCCAGCAGCTTGGCGTGGCGGGGGAGCAATGAAAAACTGTTTTTT
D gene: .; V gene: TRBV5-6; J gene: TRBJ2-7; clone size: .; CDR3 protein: CASSSGLFYEQYF; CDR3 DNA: TGTGCCAGCAGCTCGGGACTTTTCTACGAGCAGTACTTC
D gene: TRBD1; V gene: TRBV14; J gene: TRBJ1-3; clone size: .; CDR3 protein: CASSRWDRGAGNTIYF; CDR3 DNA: TGTGCCAGCAGCCGTTGGGACAGGGGTGCTGGAAACACCATATATTTT
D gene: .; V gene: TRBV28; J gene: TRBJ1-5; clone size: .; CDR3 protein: CASRTRGGQFNQPQHF; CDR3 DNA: TGTGCCAGCAGAACTAGGGGAGGGCAGTTCAATCAGCCCCAGCATTTT
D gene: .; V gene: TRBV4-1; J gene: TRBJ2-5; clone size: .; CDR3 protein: CASSQAETQYF; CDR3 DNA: TGCGCCAGCAGCCAAGCGGAGACCCAGTACTTC
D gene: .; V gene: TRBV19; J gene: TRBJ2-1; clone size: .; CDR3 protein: CASSIVGHNTGNEQFF; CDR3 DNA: TGTGCCAGTAGTATAGTGGGACACAACACAGGGAATGAGCAGTTCTTC
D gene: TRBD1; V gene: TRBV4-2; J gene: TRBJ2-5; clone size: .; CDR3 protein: CASSQEDRGMRETQYF; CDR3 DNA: TGTGCCAGCAGCCAAGAGGACAGGGGGATGCGGGAGACCCAGTACTTC
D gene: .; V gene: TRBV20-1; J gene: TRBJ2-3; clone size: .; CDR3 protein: CSVNRGDTQYF; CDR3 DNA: TGCAGTGTAAACCGGGGGGATACGCAGTATTTT
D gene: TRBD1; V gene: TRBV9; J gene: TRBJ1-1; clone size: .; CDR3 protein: CASSVGGTGGTEAFF; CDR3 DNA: TGTGCCAGCAGCGTAGGAGGGACAGGCGGCACTGAAGCTTTCTTT
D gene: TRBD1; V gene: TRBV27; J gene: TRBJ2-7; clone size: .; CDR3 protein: CASSGTGSHEQYF; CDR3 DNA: TGTGCCAGCAGTGGGACAGGGTCCCACGAGCAGTACTTC
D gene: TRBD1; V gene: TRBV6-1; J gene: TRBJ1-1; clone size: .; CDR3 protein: CASRDRGQNTEAFF; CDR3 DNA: TGTGCCAGCAGGGACAGGGGCCAGAACACTGAAGCTTTCTTT
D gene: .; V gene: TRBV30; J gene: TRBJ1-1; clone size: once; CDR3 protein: CAWRGGPNTEAFF; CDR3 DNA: TGTGCCTGGAGAGGAGGCCCGAACACTGAAGCTTTCTTT
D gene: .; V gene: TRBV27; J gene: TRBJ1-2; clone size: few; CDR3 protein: CASASGPYYGYTF; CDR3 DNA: TGTGCCAGCGCGTCTGGGCCTTACTATGGCTACACCTTC
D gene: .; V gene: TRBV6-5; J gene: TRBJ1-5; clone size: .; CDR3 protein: CASSSLMGQGIQPQHF; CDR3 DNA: TGTGCCAGCAGTTCTTTGATGGGGCAGGGAATTCAGCCCCAGCATTTT
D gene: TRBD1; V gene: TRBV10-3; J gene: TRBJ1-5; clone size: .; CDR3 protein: CATNEGTVWYGKDQPQHF; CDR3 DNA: TGTGCCACCAATGAGGGGACAGTGTGGTATGGGAAAGATCAGCCCCAGCATTTT
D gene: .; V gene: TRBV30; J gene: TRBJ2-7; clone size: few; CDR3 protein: CAWRGPGLPIYEQYF; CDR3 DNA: TGTGCCTGGAGGGGCCCGGGACTGCCCATCTACGAGCAGTACTTC
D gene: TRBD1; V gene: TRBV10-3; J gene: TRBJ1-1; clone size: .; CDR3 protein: CAISQKGQGMGTEAFF; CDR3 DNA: TGTGCCATCAGTCAAAAGGGACAGGGGATGGGCACTGAAGCTTTCTTT
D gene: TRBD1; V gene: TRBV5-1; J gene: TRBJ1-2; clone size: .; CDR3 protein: CASSLEGQGRGYTF; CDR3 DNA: TGCGCCAGCAGCTTGGAGGGACAGGGACGTGGCTACACCTTC
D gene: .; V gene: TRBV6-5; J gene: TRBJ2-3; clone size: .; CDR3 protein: CASSYSIGGTDTQYF; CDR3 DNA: TGTGCCAGCAGTTACTCGATCGGAGGGACAGATACGCAGTATTTT
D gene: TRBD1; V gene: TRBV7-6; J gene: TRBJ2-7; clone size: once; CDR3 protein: CASSSYPRDSSYEQYF; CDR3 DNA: TGTGCCAGCAGCTCTTACCCGAGGGACAGTTCCTACGAGCAGTACTTC
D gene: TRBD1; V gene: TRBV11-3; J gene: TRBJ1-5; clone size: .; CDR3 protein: CASSLEETGNQPQHF; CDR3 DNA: TGTGCCAGCAGCTTAGAGGAGACAGGGAATCAGCCCCAGCATTTT
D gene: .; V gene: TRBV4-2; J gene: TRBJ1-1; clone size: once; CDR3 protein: CASSKGEGEWVEAFF; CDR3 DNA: TGTGCCAGCAGCAAAGGGGAGGGGGAGTGGGTTGAAGCTTTCTTT
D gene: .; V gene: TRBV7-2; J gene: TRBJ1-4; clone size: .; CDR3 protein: CASSLPLGGLGEKLFF; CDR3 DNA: TGTGCCAGCAGCCTTCCCTTAGGCGGCCTCGGAGAAAAACTGTTTTTT
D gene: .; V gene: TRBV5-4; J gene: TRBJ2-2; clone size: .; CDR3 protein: CASSSRTDSPGELFF; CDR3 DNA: TGTGCCAGCAGCTCCCGGACTGATTCACCGGGGGAGCTGTTTTTT
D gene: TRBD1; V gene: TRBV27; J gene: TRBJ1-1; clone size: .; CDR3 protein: CASSTGTGARLMTEAFF; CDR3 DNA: TGTGCCAGCAGTACCGGGACAGGGGCCCGCCTGATGACTGAAGCTTTCTTT
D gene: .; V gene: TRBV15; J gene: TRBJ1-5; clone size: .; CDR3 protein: CATSIPGDQPQHF; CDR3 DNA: TGTGCCACCAGCATCCCCGGGGATCAGCCCCAGCATTTT
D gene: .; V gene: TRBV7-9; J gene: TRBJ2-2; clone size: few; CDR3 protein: CASSLQGGQTGELFF; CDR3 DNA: TGTGCCAGCAGCTTACAGGGGGGACAGACCGGGGAGCTGTTTTTT
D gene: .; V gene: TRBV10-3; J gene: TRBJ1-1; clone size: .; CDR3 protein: CAISEEGNTEAFF; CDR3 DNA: TGTGCCATCAGTGAGGAGGGCAACACTGAAGCTTTCTTT
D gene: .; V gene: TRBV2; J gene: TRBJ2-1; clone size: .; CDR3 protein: CASTRRNEQFF; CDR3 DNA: TGTGCCAGCACCCGGAGGAATGAGCAGTTCTTC
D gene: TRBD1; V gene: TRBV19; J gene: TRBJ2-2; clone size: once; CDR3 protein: CASRTAGQGTGELFF; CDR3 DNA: TGTGCCAGTAGGACTGCGGGACAGGGCACCGGGGAGCTGTTTTTT
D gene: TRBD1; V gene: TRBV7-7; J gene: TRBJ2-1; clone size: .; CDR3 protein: CASSIDRGSNEQFF; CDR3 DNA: TGTGCCAGCAGCATTGACAGGGGATCCAATGAGCAGTTCTTC
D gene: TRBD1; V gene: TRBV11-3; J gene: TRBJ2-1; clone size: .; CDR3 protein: CASSLAGQATVF; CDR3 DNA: TGTGCCAGCAGCTTAGCGGGACAGGCGACAGTCTTC
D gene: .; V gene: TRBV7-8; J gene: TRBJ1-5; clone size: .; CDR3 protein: CASSLDRAYQPQHF; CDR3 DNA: TGTGCCAGCAGCTTAGACAGGGCTTATCAGCCCCAGCATTTT
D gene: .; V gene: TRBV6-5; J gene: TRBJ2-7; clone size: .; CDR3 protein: CASSYYRVAYYEQYF; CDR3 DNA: TGTGCCAGCAGTTACTACAGGGTAGCCTACTACGAGCAGTACTTC